This T cell receptor (beta chain) originates from a study of blood T cell repertoires in COVID-19. There are 11 residues in the CDR3. V was trimmed by 5 bases and J by 4 bases, leaving 5 bases between them. This table comes from immunoSEQ multiplex PCR, and its TCRdb copy is limited to in-frame clones, with some not included. The table includes under 150,000 clones, approximately 82% detected once. The origin of this receptor is a man at least 80 years old with active or convalescent COVID-19. The sample taken for sequencing was peripheral blood. The rearrangement joins TRBV12-3 or TRBV12-4 to TRBJ1-2; D ambiguous. The CDR3, as DNA: TGTGCCAGCAGTCAATCCTATGGCTACACCTTC. Translated, it gives CASSQSYGYTF.